This is a list of T cell receptor beta chains from one sample in a study of T cell clusters in autoimmune cytopenias. From the multiplex PCR reads, TCRdb lists one entry per CDR3 protein and no DNA. This sample's table reports approximately 15,000 distinct CDR3 sequences. Sequenced sample: peripheral blood. These receptors all stem from a human donor with an autoimmune cytopenia or autoimmune hepatitis (not recorded which). CDR3s include the opening cysteine and the closing phenylalanine or tryptophan. For some rows the clone size is stated as once, few or many, or as a class when expanded; others skip it.

V gene: TRBV7-2; clone size: -; J gene: TRBJ2-4; CDR3 protein: CASSHGGDIQYF
V gene: TRBV6-6; clone size: -; J gene: TRBJ2-1; CDR3 protein: CASTPKTGWVEQFF
V gene: TRBV19; clone size: medium-sized; J gene: TRBJ2-2; CDR3 protein: CAISGSSNTGELFF
V gene: TRBV29-1; clone size: medium-sized; J gene: TRBJ2-1; CDR3 protein: CSVGDGNEQFF
V gene: TRBV6-6; clone size: -; J gene: TRBJ2-7; CDR3 protein: CASSYSDQGYEQYF
V gene: TRBV27; clone size: medium-sized; J gene: TRBJ2-1; CDR3 protein: CASSLAGGGNEQFF
V gene: TRBV10-3; clone size: -; J gene: TRBJ2-7; CDR3 protein: CAISDRTSGGRYEQYF
V gene: TRBV12-3/TRBV12-4; clone size: medium-sized; J gene: TRBJ2-7; CDR3 protein: CASSLGYEQYF
V gene: TRBV19; clone size: medium-sized; J gene: TRBJ1-1; CDR3 protein: CASSVQGWGTEAFF
V gene: TRBV12-3/TRBV12-4; clone size: -; J gene: TRBJ2-1; CDR3 protein: CASTLRSGGFDEQFF
V gene: TRBV18; clone size: -; J gene: TRBJ1-1; CDR3 protein: CASSLLQGITEAFF
V gene: TRBV20-1; clone size: -; J gene: TRBJ2-1; CDR3 protein: CSASPLARSYYNEQFF
V gene: TRBV6-6; clone size: -; J gene: TRBJ1-2; CDR3 protein: CASSYSAEGGYGYTF
V gene: TRBV5-1; clone size: -; J gene: TRBJ2-1; CDR3 protein: CASSLSGGAPNEQFF
V gene: TRBV11-1; clone size: -; J gene: TRBJ2-3; CDR3 protein: CASSSGVRVDTQYF
V gene: TRBV29-1; clone size: medium-sized; J gene: TRBJ2-3; CDR3 protein: CSVQGGGRVGADTQYF
V gene: TRBV12-3/TRBV12-4; clone size: -; J gene: TRBJ2-1; CDR3 protein: CASSLVAGGRKNNEQFF
V gene: TRBV29-1; clone size: -; J gene: TRBJ1-4; CDR3 protein: CSYGRSPNEKLFF
V gene: TRBV6-4; clone size: -; J gene: TRBJ1-1; CDR3 protein: CASSEDRDDTEAFF
V gene: TRBV15; clone size: -; J gene: TRBJ2-3; CDR3 protein: CATGEGRRNTDTQYF
V gene: TRBV19; clone size: medium-sized; J gene: TRBJ2-3; CDR3 protein: CASSIPAPSPDTQYF
V gene: TRBV20-1; clone size: medium-sized; J gene: TRBJ2-1; CDR3 protein: CSATKRENSYNEQFF
V gene: TRBV6-6; clone size: -; J gene: TRBJ1-5; CDR3 protein: CASSYGGLYSNQPQHF
V gene: TRBV7-6; clone size: -; J gene: TRBJ1-5; CDR3 protein: CASSRRDREYSNQPQHF
V gene: TRBV24-1; clone size: -; J gene: TRBJ2-2; CDR3 protein: CATSDSGTGGTGELFF
V gene: TRBV19; clone size: -; J gene: TRBJ1-6; CDR3 protein: CASSITGTNSPLHF
V gene: TRBV6-5; clone size: -; J gene: TRBJ2-3; CDR3 protein: CASRANLADTQYF
V gene: TRBV6-5; clone size: medium-sized; J gene: TRBJ2-3; CDR3 protein: CASSERATDTQYF
V gene: TRBV6-1; clone size: -; J gene: TRBJ2-7; CDR3 protein: CASKKQGPSSYEQYF
V gene: TRBV30; clone size: -; J gene: TRBJ1-1; CDR3 protein: CAWAGRNEAFF
V gene: TRBV19; clone size: -; J gene: TRBJ1-6; CDR3 protein: CASSIDQEFNSPLHF
V gene: TRBV19; clone size: medium-sized; J gene: TRBJ2-3; CDR3 protein: CASSRTQRDFHKDTQYF
V gene: TRBV29-1; clone size: medium-sized; J gene: TRBJ1-2; CDR3 protein: CSVVRGTNYGYTF
V gene: TRBV12-5; clone size: -; J gene: TRBJ2-2; CDR3 protein: CASGAEGTGELFF
V gene: TRBV6-1; clone size: -; J gene: TRBJ2-3; CDR3 protein: CASNLDPSTDTQYF
V gene: TRBV19; clone size: -; J gene: TRBJ2-3; CDR3 protein: CASSIPSGFTDTQYF
V gene: TRBV30; clone size: -; J gene: TRBJ1-4; CDR3 protein: CAWSVGAGRKLFF
V gene: TRBV5-5; clone size: -; J gene: TRBJ2-3; CDR3 protein: CASSFYAQGGRRGDTQYF
V gene: TRBV20-1; clone size: -; J gene: TRBJ2-7; CDR3 protein: CSATPGLVNHEQYF
V gene: TRBV12-3/TRBV12-4; clone size: -; J gene: TRBJ1-1; CDR3 protein: CASSLVNRLNTEAFF
V gene: TRBV12-3/TRBV12-4; clone size: -; J gene: TRBJ2-7; CDR3 protein: CASSLAWGRRSYEQYF
V gene: TRBV6-5; clone size: -; J gene: TRBJ1-2; CDR3 protein: CASYSPEGGSYGYTF
V gene: TRBV12-3/TRBV12-4; clone size: -; J gene: TRBJ1-1; CDR3 protein: CASSLNLNTEAFF
V gene: TRBV30; clone size: -; J gene: TRBJ2-7; CDR3 protein: CAWSRGQGYEQYF
V gene: TRBV11-1; clone size: medium-sized; J gene: TRBJ1-1; CDR3 protein: CASSFSPSGTEAFF
V gene: TRBV15; clone size: medium-sized; J gene: TRBJ2-5; CDR3 protein: CATSSGDTLQETQYF
V gene: TRBV27; clone size: -; J gene: TRBJ1-2; CDR3 protein: CASSSPGRGYTF
V gene: TRBV6-5; clone size: -; J gene: TRBJ1-1; CDR3 protein: CASSRRNTEAFF